A selection of T cell receptor beta chains follows, all from one sample in a study of blood T cell repertoires in COVID-19. Sequencing used immunoSEQ multiplex PCR; TCRdb keeps in-frame clones, though not all of them. This sample has over 250,000 clones; around 89% occur once, and the top ten carry around 2%. The sample taken for sequencing was PBMCs or T cells enriched from blood (not recorded which). All receptors come from a woman between 55 and 75 years old in a cohort exposed to, infected with or recovered from COVID-19 (not recorded which). CDR3s include the opening cysteine and the closing phenylalanine or tryptophan. Each record gives: D gene, J gene, clone size, V gene, CDR3 protein, CDR3 DNA. The D gene is left open where the match is weak. Clone size is shown for a subset of rows, as once, few, many or a class of expanded clone.

TRBD1	TRBJ1-5	.	TRBV19	CASSSRTGDNQPQHF	TGTGCCAGTAGTTCCCGGACAGGGGACAATCAGCCCCAGCATTTT
TRBD1	TRBJ1-2	.	TRBV6-5	CASRPNRGLNYGYTF	TGTGCCAGCAGACCTAACAGGGGTTTAAACTATGGCTACACCTTC
.	TRBJ1-5	few	TRBV10-3	CAISDQGSNQPQHF	TGTGCCATCAGTGACCAGGGTAGCAATCAGCCCCAGCATTTT
.	TRBJ1-6	.	TRBV5-1	CASSLEQGNNSPLHF	TGCGCCAGCAGCTTGGAACAGGGAAATAATTCACCCCTCCACTTT
TRBD1	TRBJ1-2	.	TRBV2	CASSEGGGQVNYGYTF	TGTGCCAGCAGTGAAGGGGGAGGACAGGTTAACTATGGCTACACCTTC
.	TRBJ2-7	.	TRBV28	CASSFNRPPYEQYF	TGTGCCAGCAGTTTCAACAGGCCCCCCTACGAGCAGTACTTC
.	TRBJ2-4	.	TRBV28	CASSLVGRDIQYF	TGTGCCAGCAGTTTGGTAGGGCGGGACATTCAGTACTTC
.	TRBJ1-2	.	TRBV12-3/TRBV12-4	CASSATAGYGYTF	TGTGCCAGCAGTGCGACAGCTGGGTATGGCTACACCTTC
.	TRBJ1-1	.	TRBV10-1	CASSRTGTEAFF	TGCGCCAGCAGCCGCACAGGCACTGAAGCTTTCTTT
.	TRBJ1-2	.	TRBV12-3/TRBV12-4	CAQSGDGYTF	TGTGCCCAAAGCGGGGATGGCTACACCTTC
TRBD1	TRBJ2-6	.	TRBV5-1	CASSLVLGQGPLSGANVLTF	TGCGCCAGCAGCTTGGTACTGGGACAGGGGCCTTTATCTGGGGCCAACGTCCTGACTTTC
.	TRBJ1-1	.	TRBV4-1	CASSQDGEGLNTEAFF	TGCGCCAGCAGCCAAGATGGGGAGGGTTTGAACACTGAAGCTTTCTTT
TRBD2	TRBJ2-1	.	TRBV5-5	CASSLGREGPYNEQFF	TGTGCCAGCAGCTTGGGGCGGGAGGGCCCTTACAATGAGCAGTTCTTC
TRBD2	TRBJ2-1	few	TRBV3-1/TRBV3-2	CASSQVLAGGQNEQFF	TGTGCCAGCAGCCAGGTACTAGCGGGAGGGCAGAATGAGCAGTTCTTC
.	TRBJ2-3	.	TRBV11-2	CASSLRGNGADTQYF	TGTGCCAGCAGCTTAAGAGGGAATGGGGCAGATACGCAGTATTTT
.	TRBJ2-1	.	TRBV19	CASIREREQFF	TGTGCCAGTATCCGAGAGAGAGAGCAGTTCTTC
.	TRBJ2-7	.	TRBV7-8	CASSFGVYLSYEQYF	TGTGCCAGCAGCTTCGGAGTATACCTCTCCTACGAGCAGTACTTC
TRBD1	TRBJ2-7	.	TRBV23-1	CASSPRAGQGSYEQYF	TGCGCCAGCAGCCCCAGAGCGGGACAGGGGTCCTACGAGCAGTACTTC
.	TRBJ2-1	.	TRBV7-2	CASSLTALSSYNEQFF	TGTGCCAGCAGCTTAACTGCCTTGAGCTCCTACAATGAGCAGTTCTTC
.	TRBJ2-2	.	TRBV28	CASSFPQGNTGELFF	TGTGCCAGCAGTTTCCCCCAGGGGAACACCGGGGAGCTGTTTTTT
.	TRBJ2-7	.	TRBV2	CASRRRVGGEKNEQYF	TGTGCCAGCAGGCGACGAGTGGGGGGAGAGAAGAACGAGCAGTACTTC
.	TRBJ2-3	.	TRBV7-2	CASSSRGGRDRTDTQYF	TGTGCCAGCAGCTCGAGGGGGGGGCGGGATCGTACAGATACGCAGTATTTT
TRBD2	TRBJ2-1	.	TRBV27	CASSLKGLAGGWSYNEQFF	TGTGCCAGCAGTTTAAAGGGACTAGCGGGAGGCTGGTCCTACAATGAGCAGTTCTTC
.	TRBJ2-4	.	TRBV7-8	CASRRVRNGAPGDIQYF	TGTGCCAGCCGTCGCGTCCGGAATGGGGCGCCGGGAGACATTCAGTACTTC
TRBD2	TRBJ2-1	.	TRBV7-8	CASSLAGAGWYNEQFF	TGTGCCAGCAGCTTAGCTGGAGCGGGATGGTACAATGAGCAGTTCTTC
.	TRBJ1-5	once	TRBV4-1	CASSQGDSWDNQPQHF	TGCGCCAGCAGCCAAGGCGACAGTTGGGACAATCAGCCCCAGCATTTT
.	TRBJ2-3	few	TRBV5-6	CASSSTDTQYF	TGTGCCAGCTCGAGCACAGATACGCAGTATTTT
.	TRBJ1-3	.	TRBV19	CASSSRAGPSGNTIYF	TGTGCCAGTAGTAGTCGTGCAGGGCCCTCTGGAAACACCATATATTTT
.	TRBJ2-5	once	TRBV5-1	CASSFIRGRETQYF	TGCGCCAGCAGCTTCATCAGGGGAAGGGAGACCCAGTACTTC
TRBD1	TRBJ1-2	.	TRBV6-5	CASLPGQETNYGYTF	TGTGCCAGTCTCCCGGGACAGGAGACTAACTATGGCTACACCTTC
.	TRBJ1-2	.	TRBV7-9	CASSLVSRDGYTF	TGTGCCAGCAGCTTAGTGAGCAGGGATGGCTACACCTTC
.	TRBJ2-7	.	TRBV4-1	CASSQEGGRAGEQYF	TGCGCCAGCAGCCAAGAAGGGGGGAGGGCCGGGGAGCAGTACTTC
TRBD1	TRBJ1-1	.	TRBV18	CASSRDRGSLAFF	TGTGCCAGCTCACGGGACAGGGGATCATTGGCTTTCTTT
.	TRBJ1-5	.	TRBV4-2	CASSQGAVGGPNQPQHF	TGTGCCAGCAGCCAAGGGGCCGTAGGGGGTCCTAATCAGCCCCAGCATTTT
TRBD2	TRBJ2-1	.	TRBV7-6	CASSVRTSGRANEQFF	TGTGCCAGCAGCGTCCGGACTAGCGGGAGGGCAAATGAGCAGTTCTTC
.	TRBJ1-4	.	TRBV28	CASSGPGGNEKLFF	TGTGCCAGCAGTGGGCCTGGAGGTAATGAAAAACTGTTTTTT
.	TRBJ2-2	.	TRBV15	CATSNLQGGNTGELFF	TGTGCCACCAGCAATTTACAGGGCGGAAACACCGGGGAGCTGTTTTTT
.	TRBJ2-3	.	TRBV5-4	CASSLGPRGFTDTQYF	TGTGCCAGCAGCTTGGGGCCTCGAGGATTCACAGATACGCAGTATTTT
.	TRBJ2-5	.	TRBV5-1	CASSLGGQETQYF	TGCGCCAGCAGCTTGGGAGGCCAAGAGACCCAGTACTTC
.	TRBJ2-7	.	TRBV27	CASSPHARRQYYEQYF	TGTGCCAGCAGTCCCCATGCCCGGAGACAGTACTACGAGCAGTACTTC
.	TRBJ2-1	.	TRBV5-1	CASKVFPGGGSGFF	TGCGCCAGCAAAGTGTTCCCTGGAGGGGGCTCGGGGTTCTTC
TRBD1	TRBJ1-2	.	TRBV7-8	CASSLGGQGNYGYTF	TGTGCCAGCAGCCTGGGGGGACAGGGCAACTATGGCTACACCTTC
TRBD1	TRBJ1-5	once	TRBV15	CATSRDPPGGRNQPQHF	TGTGCCACCAGCAGAGATCCGCCAGGGGGCCGCAATCAGCCCCAGCATTTT
.	TRBJ1-6	once	TRBV30	CAWRGDTFTGPGSPLHF	TGTGCCTGGAGAGGGGATACTTTTACAGGGCCCGGTTCACCCCTCCACTTT
TRBD1	TRBJ1-2	.	TRBV5-1	CASSLAGTGGYTF	TGCGCCAGCAGCTTGGCCGGGACAGGGGGATACACCTTC
TRBD2	TRBJ2-1	.	TRBV11-3	CASSLVLAGVSEQFF	TGTGCCAGCAGCTTAGTCCTAGCGGGAGTGAGTGAGCAGTTCTTC
TRBD1	TRBJ2-7	few	TRBV27	CASAGQGPYEQYF	TGTGCCAGCGCCGGACAGGGCCCCTACGAGCAGTACTTC
TRBD2	TRBJ2-1	.	TRBV7-9	CASSPLPGLAKYNEQFF	TGTGCCAGCAGCCCGTTGCCGGGACTAGCGAAATACAATGAGCAGTTCTTC
TRBD2	TRBJ2-7	.	TRBV28	CASSLISGRAKYEQYF	TGTGCCAGCAGTTTAATCAGCGGGAGGGCCAAGTACGAGCAGTACTTC
TRBD1	TRBJ1-2	few	TRBV5-6	CASSSSGQGRRVGYTF	TGTGCCAGCAGCTCCTCCGGACAGGGGAGACGAGTCGGCTACACCTTC
.	TRBJ2-7	.	TRBV27	CASSTPRTAESSYEQYF	TGTGCCAGCAGTACCCCCCGGACAGCTGAAAGCTCCTACGAGCAGTACTTC
TRBD1	TRBJ1-2	once	TRBV5-6	CASAKGAFYGYTF	TGTGCCAGCGCCAAGGGGGCCTTTTATGGCTACACCTTC